These T cell receptor beta chains were read from a single sample in a study of cytomegalovirus exposure and HLA in healthy donors. TCRdb keeps only in-frame clones here, not all; method: immunoSEQ multiplex PCR. The sample yields around 150,000 clones, over 75% seen once. The material sequenced was PBMCs. The receptor source for this set is a man younger than 45 in good health and CMV-seropositive. Both conserved end residues are part of each CDR3. A D gene is named only where the DNA matches it firmly. Some rows mark clone size as missing; the rest say once, few, many or name a class of expanded clone.

CDR3 DNA	CDR3 protein	V gene	clone size	D gene	J gene
TGTGCCAGCACGGGCTACGAGCAGTACTTC	CASTGYEQYF	TRBV2	few	-	TRBJ2-7
TGTGCCAGCAGCTCCCTGACTAGCGGCCTGGGCGAGCAGTACTTC	CASSSLTSGLGEQYF	TRBV7-9	-	TRBD2	TRBJ2-7
TGTGCCAGCTGGGACAGGGGAGAGGATGCTTTCTTT	CASWDRGEDAFF	TRBV28	-	TRBD1	TRBJ1-1
TGTGCCAGCAGTTCCCCGTACCGAAACGAGCAGTACTTC	CASSSPYRNEQYF	TRBV28	-	-	TRBJ2-7
TGTGCCAGCAGTTTGAGGGGGGGCGAGCAGTACTTC	CASSLRGGEQYF	TRBV27	-	-	TRBJ2-7
TGTGCCAGCAGAGCCACAGTGAACACTGAAGCTTTCTTT	CASRATVNTEAFF	TRBV6-1	-	-	TRBJ1-1
TGCGCCAGCAGCTTGACCGATTATGAGAACGAGCAGTACTTC	CASSLTDYENEQYF	TRBV5-1	-	-	TRBJ2-7
TGTGCCAGCAGCCCGAGCGGGGCCCAAGAGACCCAGTACTTC	CASSPSGAQETQYF	TRBV7-2	-	TRBD2	TRBJ2-5
TGTGCTAGTGGCTTCGGACTAGCGGGAGGGCGGAACACCGGGGAGCTGTTTTTT	CASGFGLAGGRNTGELFF	TRBV12-5	-	TRBD2	TRBJ2-2
TGTGCCAGTAGGCTACCGGGACTCGGGAATGAAAAACTGTTTTTT	CASRLPGLGNEKLFF	TRBV19	-	-	TRBJ1-4
TGCGCCAGCAGCCAAGTCCTTAGCACAGATACGCAGTATTTT	CASSQVLSTDTQYF	TRBV4-3	-	-	TRBJ2-3
TGTGCCAGCAGCGCTGGGGGCAAGGGCTTGTTCTTC	CASSAGGKGLFF	TRBV6-5	-	-	TRBJ2-1
TGCGCCAGCAGTCTGACTGGCGGGGGGACAGATACGCAGTATTTT	CASSLTGGGTDTQYF	TRBV4-1	-	TRBD2	TRBJ2-3
TGTGCCAGCAGCTTAAACCCGGGACAGAGCTCCTACGAGCAGTACTTC	CASSLNPGQSSYEQYF	TRBV5-6	-	TRBD1	TRBJ2-7
TGTGCCAGCAATACAGGTGTCTCTGGAAACACCATATATTTT	CASNTGVSGNTIYF	TRBV6-5	-	-	TRBJ1-3
TGTGCCAGCAGACTGGGAGCTGCCGGCGCAGATACGCAGTATTTT	CASRLGAAGADTQYF	TRBV2	-	-	TRBJ2-3
TGTGCCAGCAGTTATGAGGCAGGGGGATTGTACGAGCAGTACTTC	CASSYEAGGLYEQYF	TRBV27	-	TRBD1	TRBJ2-7
TGTGCCAGCAGTCAGAGCGGGAGAGGCTACGAGCAGTACTTC	CASSQSGRGYEQYF	TRBV27	few	TRBD2	TRBJ2-7
TGTGCCAGCAGTTTAACCGGGAGTATATGGAACACCGGGGAGCTGTTTTTT	CASSLTGSIWNTGELFF	TRBV28	-	-	TRBJ2-2
TGTGCCAGCAGCTTAATCCCCGGGCTAGCGGGAGGCAATGAGCAGTTCTTC	CASSLIPGLAGGNEQFF	TRBV11-2	once	TRBD2	TRBJ2-1
TGTGCCAGCAGCCACGCTTTGACTAGCTCCTACAATGAGCAGTTCTTC	CASSHALTSSYNEQFF	TRBV7-8	-	-	TRBJ2-1
TGTGCCATCAGTAAGACTAGCGGGAGATCGAATACGCAGTATTTT	CAISKTSGRSNTQYF	TRBV10-3	-	TRBD2	TRBJ2-3
TGTGCCAGCAGCGTAACCCTAGGGGGCCCCCAAGAGACCCAGTACTTC	CASSVTLGGPQETQYF	TRBV9	-	TRBD1	TRBJ2-5
TGTGCCAGCAGGGACCGGACTAGCAGCACATACGAGCAGTACTTC	CASRDRTSSTYEQYF	TRBV6-5	-	TRBD2	TRBJ2-7
TGTGCCGGCAGTTACACACCCAGGGTCGAGGGCTACACCTTC	CAGSYTPRVEGYTF	TRBV6-5	-	-	TRBJ1-2
TGCGCCAGCAGCTTGGAGGGCGGCAGGGTCAGTCTCGAGCAGTACTTC	CASSLEGGRVSLEQYF	TRBV5-1	-	-	TRBJ2-7
TGTGCCAGCAGCTCCGGGACTAGCGGGAGTGCCCAGGAGACCCAGTACTTC	CASSSGTSGSAQETQYF	TRBV11-2	-	TRBD2	TRBJ2-5
TGTGCCTGGAGTGATATGAGTAACTATGGCTACACCTTC	CAWSDMSNYGYTF	TRBV30	-	-	TRBJ1-2
TGTGCCAGCAGCTTAAAGGTCCAGGGAACCGAAGCTTTCTTT	CASSLKVQGTEAFF	TRBV7-6	-	-	TRBJ1-1
TGTGCCAGCAGCCTCTCGATCGGGTACGAGCAGTACTTC	CASSLSIGYEQYF	TRBV6-5	-	-	TRBJ2-7
TGTGATCACAGGGCCTCTAATCGGCACGAGCAGTACTTC	CDHRASNRHEQYF	TRBV27	-	-	TRBJ2-7
TGTGCCAGCAGGGACAGGGATAGGTACGAGCAGTACTTC	CASRDRDRYEQYF	TRBV2	-	TRBD1	TRBJ2-7